What follows are 8 T cell receptor beta chains derived from one specimen sequenced in a study of blood T cell repertoires in COVID-19. The table came from immunoSEQ multiplex PCR; TCRdb's copy has only in-frame clones and leaves some out. The sample carries roughly 240,000 clones, about nine tenths recorded once. The sequencing input was PBMCs or T cells enriched from blood (not recorded which). The receptor source for this set is a middle-aged woman with acute COVID-19.

The chain links TRBV30 to TRBJ1-2, with D tentatively TRBD1 (5 bases). The CDR3 totals 13 residues. V dropped 5 bases and J dropped 1 base, with 11 bases sitting between them. Germline V CDR1 and CDR2: GTSNPN, SVGIG (reference sequence). This CDR3 reads CAWSLTDNYGYTF. CDR3 coding DNA: TGTGCCTGGTCCCTGACAGATAACTATGGCTACACCTTC.

Worth noting for this clone: Different DNA sequences within this sample yield the same CDR3. The chain couples TRBV4-3 to TRBJ1-1, with a possible D match to TRBD1 (5 bases). From germline, CDR1 is LGHNA and CDR2 YSLEER. This CDR3 spans 13 amino acids. Trimming cost V 4 bases and J 1 base, with 7 bases left between them. CDR3: CASSPTGNTEAFF. In DNA, the CDR3 is TGCGCCAGCAGCCCCACAGGGAACACTGAAGCTTTCTTT.

The chain recombines TRBV19 with TRBJ2-6, with 8 bases matching TRBD1. Germline CDR1 LNHDA, CDR2 SQIVND (reference sequence). After removal of 7 bases from V and 3 bases from J, the junction contained 5 bases not matched to a gene. The CDR3 runs to 15 residues. The CDR3 region is CASKRQGFGANVLTF. CDR3 DNA: TGTGCCAGTAAGCGACAGGGGTTTGGGGCCAACGTCCTGACTTTC.

The V gene is TRBV7-2, the J gene TRBJ1-4; a weak D match, TRBD1 (5 bases). Trimming shortened V by 4 bases and J by 7 bases, and 16 bases separated the two germline ends. The CDR3 is 15 amino acids. Germline V gives CDR1 SGHTA, CDR2 FQGNSA. As DNA, the CDR3 is TGTGCCAGCAGCTACGCAGGGCGCGGTATTGAAAAACTGTTTTTT. Amino acid sequence: CASSYAGRGIEKLFF.

CDR3 sequence reads: CASSFTGGASDTQYF. As DNA, the CDR3 is TGTGCCAGCAGTTTCACGGGGGGCGCTTCAGATACGCAGTATTTT. The gene calls are TRBV5-4 and TRBJ2-3, with a tentative D call TRBD2 (7 bases). The CDR3 runs to 15 residues. V was trimmed by 5 bases and J by 4 bases, leaving 17 bases between them. Germline CDR1 is SGHNT and CDR2 is YYREEE (reference sequence).

The chain has TRBV3-1 (or the pseudogene TRBV3-2) and TRBJ2-3; D possibly corresponds to TRBD2 (5 bases). Germline V gene lookup returns CDR1 LGHDT and CDR2 YNNKEL (reference sequence). The ends were cut back, 5 bases at V and 1 base at J, with 16 bases in the middle. The CDR3 runs to 16 residues. CDR3 residues: CASSTGLARGTDTQYF. CDR3 bases: TGTGCCAGCAGCACCGGACTCGCGCGAGGCACAGATACGCAGTATTTT.

This chain links TRBV6-4 with TRBJ2-2; D is perhaps TRBD1 (6 bases). The CDR3 is 13 residues long. V lost 7 bases and J 4 bases, leaving 10 bases between the germline ends. Germline CDR1 MRHNA, CDR2 SNTAGT. CDR3 bases: TGTGCCAGCATCAGGGGACCCACCGGGGAGCTGTTTTTT. This encodes CASIRGPTGELFF.

The chain joins TRBV4-3 to TRBJ2-1, with 13 positions matching TRBD2. This CDR3 comprises 13 residues. Germline CDR1 LGHNA, CDR2 YSLEER. The V segment lost 8 bases and the J segment 7 bases; nucleotides outside the gene matches: 2. CDR3 DNA sequence: TGCGCCAGCGGGGGACTAGCGGGGAATGAGCAGTTCTTC. Translating gives CASGGLAGNEQFF.